The next 20 T cell receptor beta chains were all read from a single sample in a study of blood T cells in healthy people across ages. Primers used in a second PCR of about 6 to 11 cycles were a sample-barcoded 5' primer and a J-beta primer mix. Each CDR3 protein gets one entry after TCRdb re-called the 5' RACE reads with MiXCR. The table lists approximately 960,000 distinct CDR3 sequences, 25% to 35% of them singletons. Separately, the same data were catalogued under a study of T cells of mothers and their children.

Sequencing was done on a sample of blood. The receptors were gathered from a middle-aged woman in good health.

V and J are TRBV4-1 and TRBJ1-5; tentative D call: TRBD1 (5 bases). The CDR3 sequence is 15 residues long. Trimming removed 0 bases from V and 7 bases from J, with 13 bases in between. In germline, CDR1 is MGHRA, CDR2 YSYEKL. The CDR3 loop is CASSQERGLWQPQHF. For the CDR3, the DNA is TGCGCCAGCAGCCAAGAAAGGGGTTTGTGGCAGCCCCAGCATTTT.

This clonotype occurred many times. V is TRBV28 and J is TRBJ2-7; D call uncertain. CDR3 length equals 13 residues. Deletions cut 8 bases from V and 2 bases from J, with 13 bases between. Germline-derived CDR1 and CDR2 are MDHEN and SYDVKM. CDR3 sequence (DNA): TGTGCCAGCCAAGACAACTGGACCTACGAGCAGTACTTC. It is translated as CASQDNWTYEQYF.

This clonotype came up many times. The chain links TRBV20-1 to TRBJ1-1, with a weak D call TRBD1 (5 bases). V was cut by 6 bases and J by 8 bases, with 10 bases left in between. There are 10 residues in the CDR3. Germline V gene sequence: CDR1 DFQATT, CDR2 SNEGSKA (reference sequence). CDR3 in DNA: TGCAGTGCCTCCAGGGAGGAAGCTTTCTTT. Translating it yields CSASREEAFF.

V usage is TRBV7-9 and J usage is TRBJ1-1, with D unclear. The CDR3 sequence is 14 residues long. V gave up 3 bases and J gave up 1 base, with 9 bases separating them. The germline CDR1 and CDR2 sequences are SEHNR and FQNEAQ (reference sequence). CDR3 residues: CASSFLRSNTEAFF. Here the CDR3 DNA reads TGTGCCAGCAGCTTCCTGCGGTCGAACACTGAAGCTTTCTTT.

The V gene is TRBV7-2, the J gene TRBJ2-3, with 16 bases fitting TRBD2. This CDR3 spans 18 amino acids. CDR1 is SGHTA, CDR2 FQGNSA, per germline. V lost 8 bases and J lost 0; bases outside the gene matches: 8. DNA for the CDR3: TGTGCCAGCGGGCCGCCGGGACTAGCGGGGGGGAGCACAGATACGCAGTATTTT. It encodes CASGPPGLAGGSTDTQYF. The whole variable domain, remainder taken from reference TRBV7-2 and TRBJ2-3, is GAGVSQSPSNKVTEKGKDVELRCDPISGHTALYWYRQSLGQGLEFLIYFQGNSAPDKSGLPSDRFSAERTGGSVSTLTIQRTQQEDSAVYLCASGPPGLAGGSTDTQYFGPGTRLTVL.

This clonotype was seen more than once but under ten times. A single base separates this from a much larger clone, so it may be a read error. V is TRBV20-1 and J is TRBJ2-5; 8 bases are shared with TRBD1. Trimming took 3 bases from V and 11 from J; bases not matched to a gene: 17. Germline values: CDR1 DFQATT, CDR2 SNEGSKA (reference sequence). The CDR3 is 15 residues long. The CDR3 region has the DNA TGCAGTGCTAGCCAGACAGGGGCCATGTACAATGAGCAGTACTTC. Its translation is CSASQTGAMYNEQYF.

To note about this clonotype: At one end, the junction sequence differs from germline, possibly due to a read error. The chain carries TRBV28 and TRBJ2-7, with D perhaps TRBD1 (6 bases). The germline V gene has CDR1 MDHEN and CDR2 SYDVKM. The length of the CDR3 is 15 residues. In nucleotides, the CDR3 is TGTGCCAGCCTCTCCCTGAGGGACAACTCCTACGAGCAGGACTTC. Translating it yields CASLSLRDNSYEQDF.

This clonotype was observed at least ten times. The chain is built from TRBV29-1 and TRBJ2-7, with 11 bases fitting TRBD1. Trimming cost V 6 bases and J 0 bases; bases outside gene matches: 4. Germline values: CDR1 SQVTM, CDR2 ANQGSEA. CDR3 length: 14 residues. The CDR3 nucleotides are TGCAGCGTCACCGGGACAGGGGGCTCCTACGAGCAGTACTTC. This translates into CSVTGTGGSYEQYF.

This clonotype was seen a few times. V gene TRBV29-1 combines with J gene TRBJ1-1; D remains unclear. The CDR3 extends over 12 amino acids. Germline V gives CDR1 SQVTM, CDR2 ANQGSEA. The V gene lost 1 base and the J gene lost 3 bases, with 6 bases spanning the gap. The CDR3 DNA sequence: TGCAGCGTTGAAGGCTGGGACACTGAAGCTTTCTTT. Translated, it gives CSVEGWDTEAFF.

The gene calls are TRBV9 and TRBJ2-1; 7 nucleotides agree with TRBD2. V lost 3 bases and J lost 4; bases outside the gene matches: 13. Germline lookup yields CDR1 SGDLS and CDR2 YYNGEE. The CDR3 sequence is 17 residues long. CDR3 DNA sequence: TGTGCCAGCAGCGGGGGGACTATCGGGGGGATTTACAATGAGCAGTTCTTC. This codes for CASSGGTIGGIYNEQFF.

This clonotype was observed a handful of times. This sequence may be a read error, since a much larger clone differs from it by one base. The chain links TRBV7-9 to TRBJ1-2; D is unclear. The CDR3 has 12 amino acids. Germline V lookup: CDR1 SEHNR, CDR2 FQNEAQ (reference sequence). The CDR3 region is CAGSLDGRGYTF. CDR3 nucleotide sequence: TGTGCCGGCAGCTTAGACGGGCGGGGCTACACCTTC.

V is TRBV7-9 and J is TRBJ1-4; no reliable D call. Trimming cost V 1 base and J 3 bases, with 9 bases left between them. Germline V gene data show CDR1 as SEHNR and CDR2 as FQNEAQ (reference sequence). CDR3 length equals 15 residues. CDR3 sequence reads: CASSLDFPANEKLFF. The CDR3 DNA reads TGTGCCAGCAGCTTAGATTTTCCTGCTAATGAAAAACTGTTTTTT.

This chain uses TRBV24-1 with TRBJ2-1; tentative D call: TRBD1 (5 bases). V shed 9 bases and J shed 5 bases, with 10 bases lying between them. The CDR3 has 12 amino acids. The germline CDR1 and CDR2 sequences are KGHDR and SFDVKD. The CDR3 spells CATQGINNEQFF. The CDR3 bases are TGTGCCACCCAGGGAATTAACAATGAGCAGTTCTTC.

This clonotype was observed a handful of times. V usage is TRBV19 and J usage is TRBJ1-5; D gene uncertain. The V and J ends lost 0 bases and 1 base respectively, with 7 bases between them. CDR1 is LNHDA and CDR2 is SQIVND in the germline V gene (reference sequence). The CDR3 runs 15 residues. The CDR3, as DNA: TGTGCCAGTAGTATAGATTGGAGAAGCAATCAGCCCCAGCATTTT. This gives the protein CASSIDWRSNQPQHF.

The gene calls are TRBV27 and TRBJ1-1, with D maybe TRBD1 (5 bases). This CDR3 comprises 14 residues. V was trimmed by 8 bases and J by 4 bases, leaving 17 bases between them. The germline gives CDR1 MNHEY, CDR2 SMNVEV (reference sequence). Here the CDR3 reads CASPPWGGSTEAFF. In DNA form, the CDR3 reads TGTGCCAGCCCCCCGTGGGGGGGGAGCACTGAAGCTTTCTTT.

For this clonotype: This could be a read error, since a much larger clone is one nucleotide away. The chain links TRBV15 to TRBJ2-7, with D tentatively TRBD1 or TRBD2 (5 bases each). The J call may be in error: the DNA end matches TRBJ2-5 better. Looked up from germline, CDR1 is LNHNV and CDR2 is YYDKDF (reference sequence). The CDR3 loop spans 16 amino acids. The CDR3 nucleotides read TGTGCCACCAAAGGGGACGCCGCCGGGTCCATAGCGACCCAGTACTTC. Translation gives CATKGDAAGSIATQYF.

This chain links TRBV20-1 with TRBJ1-6; D perhaps matches TRBD1 (6 bases). Trimming took off 5 bases at V and 9 bases at J, with 26 bases between the two ends. CDR1 and CDR2 (germline): DFQATT, SNEGSKA (reference sequence). CDR3 length equals 17 residues. CDR3 region: CSARWRSRGIVGSPLHF. CDR3 coding DNA: TGCAGTGCTCGGTGGCGATCCAGGGGAATTGTGGGTTCACCCCTCCACTTT.

The gene calls are TRBV5-1 and TRBJ2-1, with D maybe TRBD1 (6 bases). The CDR3 has 12 residues. Germline V lookup: CDR1 SGHRS, CDR2 YFSETQ. V shed 5 bases and J shed 12 bases, with 15 bases lying between them. The CDR3 is CASREQGAGQFF. The CDR3 DNA reads TGCGCCAGCAGGGAACAGGGCGCGGGGCAGTTCTTC. Full variable domain (remainder filled in from reference TRBV5-1 and TRBJ2-1): KAGVTQTPRYLIKTRGQQVTLSCSPISGHRSVSWYQQTPGQGLQFLFEYFSETQRNKGNFPGRFSGRQFSNSRSEMNVSTLELGDSALYLCASREQGAGQFFGPGTRLTVL.

The sample holds many counts of this clonotype. The genes are TRBV12-5 and TRBJ2-7, with TRBD1 matching over 10 bases. The germline V gene encodes CDR1 LGHNT and CDR2 FRNRAP. CDR3 length equals 14 residues. The V segment lost 7 bases and the J segment 5 bases; nucleotides outside the gene matches: 8. The CDR3 reads CASAPGQGFDEQYF. CDR3 sequence (DNA): TGTGCTAGTGCTCCGGGACAGGGGTTCGACGAGCAGTACTTC.

The sample holds one count of this clonotype. The V gene is TRBV2, the J gene TRBJ1-1; the match to TRBD1 covers 9 bases. Trimming removed 6 bases from V and 4 bases from J; junction bases left unmatched: 3. The CDR3 is 13 amino acids. Germline V lookup: CDR1 SNHLY, CDR2 FYNNEI. CDR3 protein: CASRGQGSTEAFF. CDR3 in DNA: TGTGCCAGCAGGGGACAGGGATCCACTGAAGCTTTCTTT.